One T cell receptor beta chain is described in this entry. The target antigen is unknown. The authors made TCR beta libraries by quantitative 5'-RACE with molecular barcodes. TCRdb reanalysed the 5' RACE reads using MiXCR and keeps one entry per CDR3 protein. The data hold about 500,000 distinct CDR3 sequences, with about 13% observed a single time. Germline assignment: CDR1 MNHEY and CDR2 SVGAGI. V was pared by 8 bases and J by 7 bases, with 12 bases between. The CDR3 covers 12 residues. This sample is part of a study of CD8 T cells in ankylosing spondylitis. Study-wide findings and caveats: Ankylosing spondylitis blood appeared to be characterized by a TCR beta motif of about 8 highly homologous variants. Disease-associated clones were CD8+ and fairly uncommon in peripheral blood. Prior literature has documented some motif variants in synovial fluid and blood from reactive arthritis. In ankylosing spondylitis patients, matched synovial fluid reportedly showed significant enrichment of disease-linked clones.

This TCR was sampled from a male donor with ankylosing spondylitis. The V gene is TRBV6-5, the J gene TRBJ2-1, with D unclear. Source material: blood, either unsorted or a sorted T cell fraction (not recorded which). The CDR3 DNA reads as TGTGCCAGCGGTCTCTGGGGAAATGAGCAGTTCTTC. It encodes CASGLWGNEQFF.